These T cell receptor beta chains were read from a single sample in a study of T cell responses to AZD1222 COVID-19 vaccine. TCRdb's table, derived via immunoSEQ multiplex PCR, lists solely in-frame clones and lacks some. Among under 95,000 clones listed, roughly nine tenths were seen once. The material was peripheral blood, obtained 28 days after the second AZD1222 dose. The origin of the receptors is an adult who received the AZD1222 COVID-19 vaccine. Both conserved end residues are part of each CDR3. Fields, in order: J gene, D gene, V gene, clone size, CDR3 DNA, CDR3 protein. A D gene is named only where the DNA matches it firmly. Size is omitted from some rows. Given values are once, few, many or a class for expanded clones.

j_call: TRBJ2-2; d_call: NA; v_call: TRBV6-4; clone_size: NA; cdr3_nt: TGTGCCAGCAGTGCCCGGTCGGCCGGGGAGCTGTTTTTT; cdr3_aa: CASSARSAGELFF
j_call: TRBJ2-7; d_call: NA; v_call: TRBV5-6; clone_size: NA; cdr3_nt: TGTGCCAGCAGCTTGGAACGCGAGCAGTACTTC; cdr3_aa: CASSLEREQYF
j_call: TRBJ2-7; d_call: NA; v_call: TRBV5-1; clone_size: NA; cdr3_nt: TGCGCCAGCAGCTTGGTCCAGGATCAGGGCGAGCAGTACTTC; cdr3_aa: CASSLVQDQGEQYF
j_call: TRBJ1-1; d_call: NA; v_call: TRBV7-2; clone_size: once; cdr3_nt: TGTGCCAGCAGCTTTGTAGTGTCTGCGGACACTGAAGCTTTCTTT; cdr3_aa: CASSFVVSADTEAFF
j_call: TRBJ2-7; d_call: NA; v_call: TRBV5-1; clone_size: NA; cdr3_nt: TGCGCCAGCAGCTACGGGCTGGGCAGGGGCTACGAGCAGTACTTC; cdr3_aa: CASSYGLGRGYEQYF
j_call: TRBJ2-2; d_call: NA; v_call: TRBV3-1/TRBV3-2; clone_size: NA; cdr3_nt: TGTGCCAGCAGCAGGGGTAACCGGGAGCTGTTTTTT; cdr3_aa: CASSRGNRELFF
j_call: TRBJ1-5; d_call: NA; v_call: TRBV5-5; clone_size: NA; cdr3_nt: TGTGCCAGCAGCTTGGCCGGCCTCAATCAGCCCCAGCATTTT; cdr3_aa: CASSLAGLNQPQHF
j_call: TRBJ2-7; d_call: NA; v_call: TRBV6-5; clone_size: NA; cdr3_nt: TGTGCCACCGACGGAGGAGGGGCGGACGACGAGCAGTACTTC; cdr3_aa: CATDGGGADDEQYF
j_call: TRBJ1-6; d_call: NA; v_call: TRBV28; clone_size: NA; cdr3_nt: TGTGCCAGCCTAAGCCCGCAGGCAGCAGACTCCTATAATTCACCCCTCCACTTT; cdr3_aa: CASLSPQAADSYNSPLHF
j_call: TRBJ2-7; d_call: NA; v_call: TRBV23-1; clone_size: NA; cdr3_nt: TGCGCCAGCAGTCATGGTAGGCAGGTTACCTACGAGCAGTACTTC; cdr3_aa: CASSHGRQVTYEQYF
j_call: TRBJ1-5; d_call: NA; v_call: TRBV27; clone_size: NA; cdr3_nt: TGTGCCAGCAGTTTTGGAGACAATCAGCCCCAGCATTTT; cdr3_aa: CASSFGDNQPQHF
j_call: TRBJ2-2; d_call: NA; v_call: TRBV28; clone_size: NA; cdr3_nt: TGTGCCAGCAGTTTAGCGCAGGCCTCGAACACCGGGGAGCTGTTTTTT; cdr3_aa: CASSLAQASNTGELFF
j_call: TRBJ2-3; d_call: NA; v_call: TRBV7-2; clone_size: NA; cdr3_nt: TGTGCCAGCAGCTTAATGGGTATCTCGACAGATACGCAGTATTTT; cdr3_aa: CASSLMGISTDTQYF
j_call: TRBJ1-3; d_call: NA; v_call: TRBV5-1; clone_size: NA; cdr3_nt: TGCGCCAGCAGCGAGGGTGGTTCTGGAAACACCATATATTTT; cdr3_aa: CASSEGGSGNTIYF
j_call: TRBJ1-4; d_call: NA; v_call: TRBV6-5; clone_size: NA; cdr3_nt: TGTGCCAGCACTCACACGAAAGGGTATGAAAAACTGTTTTTT; cdr3_aa: CASTHTKGYEKLFF
j_call: TRBJ1-2; d_call: NA; v_call: TRBV5-4; clone_size: NA; cdr3_nt: TGTGCCAGCACCCCTGGGCAGGAACCTAACTATGGCTACACCTTC; cdr3_aa: CASTPGQEPNYGYTF
j_call: TRBJ1-3; d_call: NA; v_call: TRBV7-2; clone_size: NA; cdr3_nt: TGTGCCAGCAGCCTCCGGGCAGCTGGAAACACCATATATTTT; cdr3_aa: CASSLRAAGNTIYF
j_call: TRBJ1-6; d_call: NA; v_call: TRBV2; clone_size: once; cdr3_nt: TGTGCCAGCAGTGAACAGGGGCCCTATAATTCACCCCTCCACTTT; cdr3_aa: CASSEQGPYNSPLHF
j_call: TRBJ1-2; d_call: NA; v_call: TRBV12-3/TRBV12-4; clone_size: NA; cdr3_nt: TGTGCCAGCAGGGCCGGAGGGGGGCCAGGCTACACCTTC; cdr3_aa: CASRAGGGPGYTF
j_call: TRBJ1-3; d_call: NA; v_call: TRBV2; clone_size: NA; cdr3_nt: TGTGCCAGCTGCCCCCGACTCGATATGTGGAGGGTGCCTGGAAACACCATATATTTT; cdr3_aa: CASCPRLDMWRVPGNTIYF
j_call: TRBJ1-1; d_call: NA; v_call: TRBV27; clone_size: NA; cdr3_nt: TGTGCCAGCAAAAGGGCAACCGCGAACACTGAAGCTTTCTTT; cdr3_aa: CASKRATANTEAFF
j_call: TRBJ1-5; d_call: NA; v_call: TRBV7-8; clone_size: once; cdr3_nt: TGTGCCAGCAGCTTAGGCAGTGGTGGGCCCCAGCATTTT; cdr3_aa: CASSLGSGGPQHF
j_call: TRBJ1-2; d_call: NA; v_call: TRBV3-1/TRBV3-2; clone_size: NA; cdr3_nt: TGTGCCAGCAGCCAAGATTACTCCCGGGGCTACACCTTC; cdr3_aa: CASSQDYSRGYTF
j_call: TRBJ1-2; d_call: TRBD1; v_call: TRBV4-1; clone_size: NA; cdr3_nt: TGCGCCAGCAGCCAAGATCATGGACAGGCCGGGTATGGCTACACCTTC; cdr3_aa: CASSQDHGQAGYGYTF
j_call: TRBJ2-5; d_call: NA; v_call: TRBV6-2/TRBV6-3; clone_size: NA; cdr3_nt: TGTGCCAGCAGTTATGGGGGCGGGGGCCAAGAGACCCAGTACTTC; cdr3_aa: CASSYGGGGQETQYF
j_call: TRBJ2-7; d_call: NA; v_call: TRBV18; clone_size: NA; cdr3_nt: TGTGCCAGCTCACCAGGGGACGCTAGCTCCTACGAGCAGTACTTC; cdr3_aa: CASSPGDASSYEQYF
j_call: TRBJ1-5; d_call: NA; v_call: TRBV28; clone_size: NA; cdr3_nt: TGTGCCAGCTCGGGGGCAGGGGGCAATCAGCCCCAGCATTTT; cdr3_aa: CASSGAGGNQPQHF
j_call: TRBJ1-5; d_call: NA; v_call: TRBV3-1/TRBV3-2; clone_size: NA; cdr3_nt: TGTGCCAGCAGCCCACAGGGCAATCAGCCCCAGCATTTT; cdr3_aa: CASSPQGNQPQHF
j_call: TRBJ1-2; d_call: NA; v_call: TRBV5-6; clone_size: NA; cdr3_nt: TGTGCCAGCAACACGAAAAGGGCCGGGATACTTCGGGGCTACACCTTC; cdr3_aa: CASNTKRAGILRGYTF
j_call: TRBJ1-2; d_call: NA; v_call: TRBV6-5; clone_size: NA; cdr3_nt: TGTGCCAGCAGTTACCGGACGGCCAATAACTATGGCTACACCTTC; cdr3_aa: CASSYRTANNYGYTF
j_call: TRBJ2-7; d_call: NA; v_call: TRBV10-3; clone_size: NA; cdr3_nt: TGTGCCATCAGTGAGTCAAGCGGGCGGAGACCCTACGAGCAGTACTTC; cdr3_aa: CAISESSGRRPYEQYF
j_call: TRBJ2-3; d_call: NA; v_call: TRBV29-1; clone_size: NA; cdr3_nt: TGCAGGCCTACCCCACTAGATACGCAGTATTTT; cdr3_aa: CRPTPLDTQYF
j_call: TRBJ1-1; d_call: NA; v_call: TRBV9; clone_size: NA; cdr3_nt: TGTGCCAGCAGCGTAGGGGAAGGTCGGGCTTTCTTT; cdr3_aa: CASSVGEGRAFF
j_call: TRBJ1-4; d_call: NA; v_call: TRBV7-6; clone_size: NA; cdr3_nt: TGTGCCAGCAGGAGGATGGGGGGAACTAATGAAAAACTGTTTTTT; cdr3_aa: CASRRMGGTNEKLFF
j_call: TRBJ2-7; d_call: NA; v_call: TRBV7-2; clone_size: once; cdr3_nt: TGTGCCAGCAGCCGGACGGGCGGATCCTACGAGCAGTACTTC; cdr3_aa: CASSRTGGSYEQYF
j_call: TRBJ2-7; d_call: TRBD1; v_call: TRBV29-1; clone_size: NA; cdr3_nt: TGCAGCGTTGCCGGGACAGGGGGTTTCCACGAGCAGTACTTC; cdr3_aa: CSVAGTGGFHEQYF
j_call: TRBJ2-2; d_call: TRBD2; v_call: TRBV28; clone_size: NA; cdr3_nt: TGTGCCAGCAGTCGGGGGGGTGGGACGGTTCGAGAGCTGTTTTTT; cdr3_aa: CASSRGGGTVRELFF
j_call: TRBJ2-7; d_call: NA; v_call: TRBV7-9; clone_size: NA; cdr3_nt: TGTGCCAGCAGCTTAGCGGACGGGGACTTCTACGAGCAGTACTTC; cdr3_aa: CASSLADGDFYEQYF
j_call: TRBJ1-3; d_call: NA; v_call: TRBV11-3; clone_size: NA; cdr3_nt: TGTGCCAGCAGCGAGGGAGGGACGAACACCATATATTTT; cdr3_aa: CASSEGGTNTIYF
j_call: TRBJ1-5; d_call: NA; v_call: TRBV6-5; clone_size: NA; cdr3_nt: TGTGCCAGCAGTTACGAGCCGGCAGGGGTCCAGCCCCAGCATTTT; cdr3_aa: CASSYEPAGVQPQHF
j_call: TRBJ2-3; d_call: TRBD1; v_call: TRBV29-1; clone_size: NA; cdr3_nt: TGCAGCGCCCCCCGACAGGGGGCAGATACGCAGTATTTT; cdr3_aa: CSAPRQGADTQYF
j_call: TRBJ2-1; d_call: TRBD2; v_call: TRBV7-2; clone_size: NA; cdr3_nt: TGTGCCAGCAGCTTAGAAGGGACTAGCGTTAATGAGCAGTTCTTC; cdr3_aa: CASSLEGTSVNEQFF
j_call: TRBJ2-3; d_call: NA; v_call: TRBV6-2/TRBV6-3; clone_size: NA; cdr3_nt: TGTGCCAGCAGTTACTCGCGATTCGATTCCACGAGGCCCGCTGGGTCGCAGTATTTT; cdr3_aa: CASSYSRFDSTRPAGSQYF
j_call: TRBJ2-1; d_call: NA; v_call: TRBV7-9; clone_size: NA; cdr3_nt: TGTGCCAGCAGCCCCGCTCTCCCGGGCTCCGTCCGAAATCAGCAGTTCTTC; cdr3_aa: CASSPALPGSVRNQQFF
j_call: TRBJ1-3; d_call: NA; v_call: TRBV7-2; clone_size: NA; cdr3_nt: TGTGCCAGCAGCTTAGCCGAGGGCTCTGGAAACACCATATATTTT; cdr3_aa: CASSLAEGSGNTIYF
j_call: TRBJ2-1; d_call: NA; v_call: TRBV6-1; clone_size: NA; cdr3_nt: TGTGCCAGCAGTGAGGAGCCGTGGACGCATGAGCAGTTCTTC; cdr3_aa: CASSEEPWTHEQFF
j_call: TRBJ2-1; d_call: TRBD2; v_call: TRBV4-2; clone_size: NA; cdr3_nt: TGTGCCAGCAGCCAAGAAGCAGCGGGGGCCCACTACAATGAGCAGTTCTTC; cdr3_aa: CASSQEAAGAHYNEQFF
j_call: TRBJ1-5; d_call: NA; v_call: TRBV7-9; clone_size: few; cdr3_nt: TGTGCCAGCAGCTTGGGCAACTACGGACAGACCAGCAATCAGCCCCAGCATTTT; cdr3_aa: CASSLGNYGQTSNQPQHF
j_call: TRBJ1-5; d_call: NA; v_call: TRBV7-9; clone_size: once; cdr3_nt: TGTGCCAGCAGCTTTTATGGGGCAGGACCTGATCAGCCCCAGCATTTT; cdr3_aa: CASSFYGAGPDQPQHF
j_call: TRBJ1-5; d_call: TRBD1; v_call: TRBV3-1/TRBV3-2; clone_size: NA; cdr3_nt: TGTGCCAGCAGCCCAGGGACAGGGGGTAATCAGCCCCAGCATTTT; cdr3_aa: CASSPGTGGNQPQHF
j_call: TRBJ2-3; d_call: NA; v_call: TRBV5-1; clone_size: NA; cdr3_nt: TGCGCCAGCAGCTTAAAGGAGTCCACAGATACGCAGTATTTT; cdr3_aa: CASSLKESTDTQYF
j_call: TRBJ1-1; d_call: NA; v_call: TRBV6-1; clone_size: NA; cdr3_nt: TGTGCCAGCAGTGAAAGGGGCCAGTCGGCTTTCTTT; cdr3_aa: CASSERGQSAFF
j_call: TRBJ2-3; d_call: TRBD2; v_call: TRBV6-2/TRBV6-3; clone_size: NA; cdr3_nt: TGTGCCAGCAGTACCTGGACTAGCGGCACAGATACGCAGTATTTT; cdr3_aa: CASSTWTSGTDTQYF
j_call: TRBJ1-6; d_call: NA; v_call: TRBV3-1/TRBV3-2; clone_size: NA; cdr3_nt: TGTGCCAGCAGCCCCCCGACAGGAGTTTCACCCCTCCACTTT; cdr3_aa: CASSPPTGVSPLHF
j_call: TRBJ2-3; d_call: NA; v_call: TRBV13; clone_size: NA; cdr3_nt: TGTGCCAGCAGCTTAGAGGCGGGGGCCACAGATACGCAGTATTTT; cdr3_aa: CASSLEAGATDTQYF
j_call: TRBJ2-3; d_call: TRBD2; v_call: TRBV10-3; clone_size: NA; cdr3_nt: TGTGCCATCAGCAACGGACTAGCGGGTCGCACAGATACGCAGTATTTT; cdr3_aa: CAISNGLAGRTDTQYF
j_call: TRBJ2-1; d_call: NA; v_call: TRBV7-9; clone_size: NA; cdr3_nt: TGTGCCAGCAGCCTCGCGGGATCCTCCTACAATGAGCAGTTCTTC; cdr3_aa: CASSLAGSSYNEQFF
j_call: TRBJ2-7; d_call: NA; v_call: TRBV2; clone_size: NA; cdr3_nt: TGTGCCAGCAGTAACCCACACAGGCGAGTCGGCGAGCAGTACTTC; cdr3_aa: CASSNPHRRVGEQYF
j_call: TRBJ1-3; d_call: NA; v_call: TRBV6-1; clone_size: once; cdr3_nt: TGTGCCAGCAGTGAAGCGAGTTGGTCTGAGGCGGCGGTGTGGGGAAACACCATATATTTT; cdr3_aa: CASSEASWSEAAVWGNTIYF
j_call: TRBJ1-1; d_call: NA; v_call: TRBV4-3; clone_size: NA; cdr3_nt: TGCGCCAGCAGCCGATTACAGCGAATGAACACTGAAGCTTTCTTT; cdr3_aa: CASSRLQRMNTEAFF